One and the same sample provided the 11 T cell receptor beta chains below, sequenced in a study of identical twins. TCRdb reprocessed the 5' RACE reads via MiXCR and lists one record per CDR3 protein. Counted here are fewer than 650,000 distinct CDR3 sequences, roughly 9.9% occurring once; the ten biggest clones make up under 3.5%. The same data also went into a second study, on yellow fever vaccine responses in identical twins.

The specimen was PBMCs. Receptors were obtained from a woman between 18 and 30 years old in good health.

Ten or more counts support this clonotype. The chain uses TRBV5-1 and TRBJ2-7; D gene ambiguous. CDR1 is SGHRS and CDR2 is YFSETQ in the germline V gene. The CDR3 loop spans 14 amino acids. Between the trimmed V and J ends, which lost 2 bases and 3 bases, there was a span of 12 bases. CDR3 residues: CASSFGRFGYEQYF. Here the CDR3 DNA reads TGCGCCAGCAGCTTTGGAAGGTTTGGCTACGAGCAGTACTTC.

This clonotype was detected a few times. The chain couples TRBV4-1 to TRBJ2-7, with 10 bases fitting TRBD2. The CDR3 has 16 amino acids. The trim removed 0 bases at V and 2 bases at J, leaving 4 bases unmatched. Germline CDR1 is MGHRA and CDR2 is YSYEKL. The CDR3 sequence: CASSQDGGTSAYEQYF. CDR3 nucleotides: TGCGCCAGCAGCCAAGATGGAGGGACTAGCGCCTACGAGCAGTACTTC.

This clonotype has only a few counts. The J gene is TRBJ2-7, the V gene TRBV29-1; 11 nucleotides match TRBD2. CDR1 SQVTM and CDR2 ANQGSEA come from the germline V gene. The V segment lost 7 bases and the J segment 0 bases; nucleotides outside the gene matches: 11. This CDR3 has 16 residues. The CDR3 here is CSAAGLAGLSSYEQYF. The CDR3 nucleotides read TGCAGCGCGGCCGGACTAGCGGGCTTAAGCTCCTACGAGCAGTACTTC.

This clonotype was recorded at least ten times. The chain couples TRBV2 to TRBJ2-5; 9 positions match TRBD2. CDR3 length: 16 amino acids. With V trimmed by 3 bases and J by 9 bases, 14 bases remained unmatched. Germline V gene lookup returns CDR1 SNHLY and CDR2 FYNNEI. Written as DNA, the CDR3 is TGTGCCAGCAGTGAGCTGCCTAGCGGGATGGCCAGGGCCCAGTACTTC. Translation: CASSELPSGMARAQYF.

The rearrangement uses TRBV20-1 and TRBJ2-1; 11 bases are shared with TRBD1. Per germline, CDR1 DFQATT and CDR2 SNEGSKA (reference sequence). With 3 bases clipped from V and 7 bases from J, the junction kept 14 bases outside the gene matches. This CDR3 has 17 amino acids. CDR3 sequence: CSARKGQGARIWNEQFF. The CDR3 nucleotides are TGCAGTGCTAGGAAAGGACAGGGGGCGCGGATATGGAATGAGCAGTTCTTC.

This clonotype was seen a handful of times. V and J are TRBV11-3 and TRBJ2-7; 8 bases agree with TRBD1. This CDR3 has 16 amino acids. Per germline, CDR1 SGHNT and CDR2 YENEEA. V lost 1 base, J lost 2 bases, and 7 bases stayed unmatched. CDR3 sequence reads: CASSLVRTGNPYEQYF. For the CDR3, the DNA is TGTGCCAGCAGCTTAGTTCGGACAGGGAACCCCTACGAGCAGTACTTC.

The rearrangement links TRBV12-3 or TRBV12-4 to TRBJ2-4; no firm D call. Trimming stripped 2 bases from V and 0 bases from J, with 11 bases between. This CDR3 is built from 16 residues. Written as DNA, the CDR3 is TGTGCCAGCAGTTTATATGGTAACCTAGCCAAAAACATTCAGTACTTC. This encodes CASSLYGNLAKNIQYF.

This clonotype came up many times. The chain's CDR3 is CASSFSENHSRDQYF. The CDR3 region has the DNA TGTGCCAGCAGCTTCTCCGAGAACCATTCCCGAGACCAGTACTTC. This chain joins TRBV11-2 and TRBJ2-5; D is unclear. The germline V gene has CDR1 SGHAT and CDR2 FQNNGV. Trimming left V 3 bases short and J 10 bases short, with 21 bases between. This CDR3 region has 15 residues. The whole variable domain, remainder taken from reference TRBV11-2 and TRBJ2-5, is EAGVAQSPRYKIIEKRQSVAFWCNPISGHATLYWYQQILGQGPKLLIQFQNNGVVDDSQLPKDRFSAERLKGVDSTLKIQPAKLEDSAVYLCASSFSENHSRDQYFGPGTRLLVL.

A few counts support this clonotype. This CDR3 reads CASKLLPGPYEQYF. The CDR3 DNA is TGCGCCAGCAAACTTCTCCCAGGTCCCTACGAGCAGTACTTC. The chain combines TRBV5-1 with TRBJ2-7; D unclear. The CDR3 has 14 amino acids. Germline V lookup: CDR1 SGHRS, CDR2 YFSETQ. The V and J ends lost 6 bases and 2 bases respectively, with 15 bases between them.

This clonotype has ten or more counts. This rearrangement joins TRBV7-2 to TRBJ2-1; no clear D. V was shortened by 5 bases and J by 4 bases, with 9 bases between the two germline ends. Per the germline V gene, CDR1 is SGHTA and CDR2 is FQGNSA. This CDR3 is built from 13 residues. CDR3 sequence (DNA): TGTGCCAGCAGCAACGACCTATACAATGAGCAGTTCTTC. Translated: CASSNDLYNEQFF.

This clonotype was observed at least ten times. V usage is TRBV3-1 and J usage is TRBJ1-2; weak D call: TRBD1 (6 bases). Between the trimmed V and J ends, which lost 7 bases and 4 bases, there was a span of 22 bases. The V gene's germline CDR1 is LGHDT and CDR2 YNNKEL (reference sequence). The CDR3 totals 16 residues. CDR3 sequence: CASTRGGGPFAYGYTF. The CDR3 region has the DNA TGTGCCAGCACTCGAGGGGGAGGTCCATTCGCCTATGGCTACACCTTC.